Included here is one T cell receptor beta chain sequence, with context. The source of the sample is a study of siplizumab effects on memory and regulatory T cells. The CDR3 length is 13 residues. Trimming took off 2 bases at V and 3 bases at J, with 6 bases between the two ends. CDR1 SGDLS and CDR2 YYNGEE come from the germline V gene. TCRdb's copy holds only in-frame clones and misses some; the assay was immunoSEQ multiplex PCR. The table has 75,000 to 100,000 clones, roughly 94% seen once. Material for sequencing was non-Treg CD4+ T cells sorted from blood. This chain uses TRBV9 with TRBJ1-5; D is unresolved. The receptor was derived from a human donor in good health. DNA of the CDR3: TGTGCCAGCAGCGTCGACAACAATCAGCCCCAGCATTTT. Amino acid sequence: CASSVDNNQPQHF.